One TCR beta chain is described in this entry. Its antigen is as yet unknown. Germline-derived CDR1 and CDR2 are SGDLS and YYNGEE. This CDR3 has 12 amino acids. V gave up 5 bases and J gave up 2 bases, with 4 bases separating them. The sample originates from a study of shared clonotypes between healthy human individuals. Study information: CD4 naive and CD4 memory each took three plates per donor, while CD8 naive took two and CD8 memory one. Study outcomes and limitations: Naive CD4 clonotype sharing across four donors was about 5%.

Replicate sorted-subset PCRs were loaded with 150 to 250 ng DNA, roughly 33,000 T cell genomes. Repertoires were generated with immunoSEQ multiplex PCR, while TCRdb's copy carries only in-frame clones and drops some. The repertoire holds approximately 1.1 million clones, with approximately 80% as singletons. The receptor was derived from a man aged 18 to 29 in good health. Some clones in this sample may be carry-over from other donors' samples. The source material was memory CD4+ T cells from PBMCs. The subset here: CD45RA-negative fraction. J is TRBJ2-2 and V is TRBV9, with D uncertain. For the CDR3, the DNA is TGTGCCAGCAGGGACAACACCGGGGAGCTGTTTTTT. Amino acids: CASRDNTGELFF.